This T cell receptor (beta chain) is from a study of T cell responses to AZD1222 COVID-19 vaccine. Assay used: immunoSEQ multiplex PCR; TCRdb lists only in-frame clones, some missing. The sample includes roughly 140,000 clones, more than 70% of them seen just once. Study conclusions and caveats: The breadth and depth of Spike-specific TCRs increased once two AZD1222 doses had been given. Across the whole spike, CD4 TCRs peaked at regions 160-218 and 743-854. In the spike-specific TCR repertoire, nearly half reportedly target unmutated variant regions. Without day 14 samples, only post-peak T cell repertoires were studied.

The germline CDR1 and CDR2 sequences are SGDLS and YYNGEE. V was pared by 6 bases and J by 2 bases, with 11 bases between. There are 13 residues in the CDR3. As regards this clone: The antigen is unknown.

This TCR came from an adult who received the AZD1222 COVID-19 vaccine. This sample comprised peripheral blood, obtained 28 days after the second AZD1222 dose. V gene TRBV9 combines with J gene TRBJ1-1; tentatively, D is TRBD1 (6 bases). The CDR3, as DNA: TGTGCCAGCACCGCAGGGGTAAACACTGAAGCTTTCTTT. Residues: CASTAGVNTEAFF.